Listed here are 19 T cell receptor beta chains from one sample, sequenced in a study of cytomegalovirus exposure and HLA in healthy donors. Vbeta (60) and Jbeta (13) primers were used in the PCR. Here immunoSEQ multiplex PCR was the method, and the copy in TCRdb shows in-frame clones only, minus some. This sample has roughly 130,000 clones, with around 83% found just once. What was sequenced was PBMCs. The source of these receptors is a young woman in good health and CMV-seropositive.

The chain links TRBV2 to TRBJ1-4, with D tentatively TRBD1 (5 bases). CDR3 length: 15 residues. Deletions cut 10 bases from V and 1 base from J, with 16 bases between. CDR1 is SNHLY, CDR2 FYNNEI, per germline. The CDR3 bases are TGTGCCACCGAAAAAGACAGATTAACTAATGAAAAACTGTTTTTT. Its translation: CATEKDRLTNEKLFF.

This clone was seen a few times. The chain combines TRBV19 with TRBJ1-1; weak D call: TRBD1 (6 bases). Between the trimmed V and J ends, which lost 5 bases and 0 bases, there was a span of 10 bases. Germline V gene lookup returns CDR1 LNHDA and CDR2 SQIVND (reference sequence). This CDR3 region has 14 residues. The CDR3, as DNA: TGTGCCAGTAGTCCGGGACAAATGAACACTGAAGCTTTCTTT. This gives the protein CASSPGQMNTEAFF.

The chain links TRBV7-9 to TRBJ2-1; D gene ambiguous. The CDR3 is 14 amino acids. Germline CDR1 SEHNR, CDR2 FQNEAQ (reference sequence). V lost 5 bases, J lost 6 bases, and 14 bases lay in between. This chain's CDR3 is CASSAPALGNEQFF. The DNA for the CDR3 is TGTGCCAGCAGCGCCCCAGCTCTAGGCAATGAGCAGTTCTTC.

The chain joins TRBV4-2 to TRBJ2-5; possible D gene TRBD2, 6 bases. The germline CDR1 and CDR2 sequences are LGHNA and YNFKEQ. The germline V and J ends were trimmed by 4 bases and 2 bases, with 8 bases remaining between them. The CDR3 length is 13 residues. The CDR3 protein is CASSLGTQETQYF. CDR3 nucleotides: TGTGCCAGCAGCCTCGGGACTCAAGAGACCCAGTACTTC.

As DNA, the CDR3 is TGTGCCAGCAGCTTAAGTACAGGGGCCCAAGAGACCCAGTACTTC. Translating it yields CASSLSTGAQETQYF. The chain is built from TRBV11-2 and TRBJ2-5, with 7 bases identical to TRBD1. CDR1 SGHAT and CDR2 FQNNGV come from the germline V gene. Trimming cost V 2 bases and J 1 base; bases outside gene matches: 4. The CDR3 is 15 residues long.

The chain couples TRBV7-9 to TRBJ1-1; 9 bases match TRBD1. The germline V gene encodes CDR1 SEHNR and CDR2 FQNEAQ (reference sequence). The CDR3 spans 14 residues. The junction had 2 bases not matched to a gene; V was cut back by 3 bases and J by 3 bases. The CDR3 here is CASSLDRGDTEAFF. The CDR3, as DNA: TGTGCCAGCAGCTTGGACAGGGGAGACACTGAAGCTTTCTTT.

This clone was seen only once. The V gene is TRBV5-1, the J gene TRBJ1-4; possibly TRBD1 for D (5 bases). Trimming took 5 bases from V and 6 from J, leaving 11 bases between them. This CDR3 spans 13 amino acids. Looked up from germline, CDR1 is SGHRS and CDR2 is YFSETQ. CDR3 in amino acids: CASRDGGDEKLFF. The CDR3 coding sequence is TGCGCCAGCAGAGACGGGGGGGATGAAAAACTGTTTTTT.

V is TRBV19 and J is TRBJ1-4; D remains ambiguous. Germline V gives CDR1 LNHDA, CDR2 SQIVND (reference sequence). The CDR3 covers 13 residues. V was cut by 7 bases and J by 3 bases, with 9 bases left in between. The CDR3 nucleotides are TGTGCCAGTAAACCCCGGTCTAATGAAAAACTGTTTTTT. Translation: CASKPRSNEKLFF.

This clone was found a few times. This chain links TRBV28 with TRBJ2-5, with D maybe TRBD1 (5 bases). Per germline, CDR1 MDHEN and CDR2 SYDVKM. The ends were cut back, 6 bases at V and 5 bases at J, with 13 bases in the middle. There are 13 residues in the CDR3. The CDR3 bases are TGTGCCAGCAGCGAAACAGGCAGGGAGACCCAGTACTTC. This codes for CASSETGRETQYF.

V is TRBV6-5 and J is TRBJ2-5, with D tentatively TRBD2 (6 bases). Trimming pared 5 bases from V and 3 bases from J, leaving 10 bases between. Germline values: CDR1 MNHEY, CDR2 SVGAGI. The CDR3 is 13 amino acids. CDR3 DNA sequence: TGTGCCAGCAGTACGGGACTGGAAGAGACCCAGTACTTC. Its protein is CASSTGLEETQYF.

The rearrangement links TRBV7-5 to TRBJ2-7; the DNA was not compared with TRBD1, the D call given in the table. TRBV7-5 is assigned pseudogene status. This CDR3 comprises 14 residues. CDR3 bases: TGTGCCAGAAGCTTAGGACAGGGAAACTACGAGCAGTACTTC. This codes for CARSLGQGNYEQYF.

The chain recombines TRBV6-5 with TRBJ2-5; 11 bases line up with TRBD2. CDR1 and CDR2 from the germline V gene are MNHEY and SVGAGI. The CDR3 has 15 residues. With V trimmed by 2 bases and J by 9 bases, 8 bases remained unmatched. The CDR3 nucleotides read TGTGCCAGCAGTTACAGGGCTAGCGGGGGGTGGTCCCAGTACTTC. Residues: CASSYRASGGWSQYF.

The chain uses TRBV2 and TRBJ2-2; D not resolved. This CDR3 is built from 13 residues. Germline V CDR1 and CDR2: SNHLY, FYNNEI. V lost 6 bases and J lost 0, with 5 bases in between. The CDR3 reads CASSVTNTGELFF. Written as DNA, the CDR3 is TGTGCCAGCAGCGTAACGAACACCGGGGAGCTGTTTTTT.

The rearrangement links TRBV2 to TRBJ1-2; 10 bases align to TRBD1. Germline assignment: CDR1 SNHLY and CDR2 FYNNEI. The CDR3 spans 15 residues. V was pared by 5 bases and J by 4 bases, with 7 bases of the junction left unmatched. CDR3 coding DNA: TGTGCCAGCAGTCGGACAGGGGGATTTGGCTATGGCTACACCTTC. Protein sequence: CASSRTGGFGYGYTF.

The chain has TRBV5-6 and TRBJ2-1, with D maybe TRBD1 (6 bases). Trimming left V 4 bases short and J 3 bases short, with 17 bases between. Per germline, CDR1 SGHDT and CDR2 YYEEEE. CDR3 length: 16 residues. The CDR3, as DNA: TGTGCCAGCAGCCCTGATCTTGACAGGAACTACAATGAGCAGTTCTTC. As protein: CASSPDLDRNYNEQFF.

The chain carries TRBV2 and TRBJ2-7; maybe TRBD2 (5 bases). The CDR3 runs to 11 residues. V lost 4 bases, J lost 6 bases, and 7 bases lay in between. Germline V gives CDR1 SNHLY, CDR2 FYNNEI. The CDR3 bases are TGTGCCAGCAGTGTAGGGAGCGAGCAGTACTTC. This codes for CASSVGSEQYF. Together with reference TRBV2 and TRBJ2-7, the CDR3 gives the full variable domain: EPEVTQTPSHQVTQMGQEVILRCVPISNHLYFYWYRQILGQKVEFLVSFYNNEISEKSEIFDDQFSVERPDGSNFTLKIRSTKLEDSAMYFCASSVGSEQYFGPGTRLTVT.

This clone was counted a single time. The chain joins TRBV7-8 to TRBJ2-2, with TRBD1 as a possible D gene (6 bases). V was pared by 6 bases and J by 1 base, with 15 bases between. From germline, CDR1 is SGHVS and CDR2 FQNEAQ. The CDR3 length is 16 residues. Written as DNA, the CDR3 is TGTGCCAGCAGTCCGATCTCGACAGGGAACACCGGGGAGCTGTTTTTT. It is translated as CASSPISTGNTGELFF.

V usage is TRBV9 and J usage is TRBJ2-5; D may be TRBD2 (5 bases). The CDR3 sequence is 12 residues long. Germline CDR1 reads SGDLS; CDR2 reads YYNGEE. Trimming left V 3 bases short and J 5 bases short, with 8 bases between. CDR3: CASSDRGETQYF. CDR3 DNA: TGTGCCAGCAGCGACCGCGGGGAGACCCAGTACTTC.

CDR3 bases: TGTGCCAGCCTCAGGGGTCAGCCCTACGAGCAGTACTTC. Translated, it gives CASLRGQPYEQYF. The chain carries TRBV28 and TRBJ2-7, with D possibly TRBD1 on 6 matching bases. Germline assignment: CDR1 MDHEN and CDR2 SYDVKM. CDR3 length equals 13 residues. V was shortened by 8 bases and J by 2 bases, with 13 bases between the two germline ends.